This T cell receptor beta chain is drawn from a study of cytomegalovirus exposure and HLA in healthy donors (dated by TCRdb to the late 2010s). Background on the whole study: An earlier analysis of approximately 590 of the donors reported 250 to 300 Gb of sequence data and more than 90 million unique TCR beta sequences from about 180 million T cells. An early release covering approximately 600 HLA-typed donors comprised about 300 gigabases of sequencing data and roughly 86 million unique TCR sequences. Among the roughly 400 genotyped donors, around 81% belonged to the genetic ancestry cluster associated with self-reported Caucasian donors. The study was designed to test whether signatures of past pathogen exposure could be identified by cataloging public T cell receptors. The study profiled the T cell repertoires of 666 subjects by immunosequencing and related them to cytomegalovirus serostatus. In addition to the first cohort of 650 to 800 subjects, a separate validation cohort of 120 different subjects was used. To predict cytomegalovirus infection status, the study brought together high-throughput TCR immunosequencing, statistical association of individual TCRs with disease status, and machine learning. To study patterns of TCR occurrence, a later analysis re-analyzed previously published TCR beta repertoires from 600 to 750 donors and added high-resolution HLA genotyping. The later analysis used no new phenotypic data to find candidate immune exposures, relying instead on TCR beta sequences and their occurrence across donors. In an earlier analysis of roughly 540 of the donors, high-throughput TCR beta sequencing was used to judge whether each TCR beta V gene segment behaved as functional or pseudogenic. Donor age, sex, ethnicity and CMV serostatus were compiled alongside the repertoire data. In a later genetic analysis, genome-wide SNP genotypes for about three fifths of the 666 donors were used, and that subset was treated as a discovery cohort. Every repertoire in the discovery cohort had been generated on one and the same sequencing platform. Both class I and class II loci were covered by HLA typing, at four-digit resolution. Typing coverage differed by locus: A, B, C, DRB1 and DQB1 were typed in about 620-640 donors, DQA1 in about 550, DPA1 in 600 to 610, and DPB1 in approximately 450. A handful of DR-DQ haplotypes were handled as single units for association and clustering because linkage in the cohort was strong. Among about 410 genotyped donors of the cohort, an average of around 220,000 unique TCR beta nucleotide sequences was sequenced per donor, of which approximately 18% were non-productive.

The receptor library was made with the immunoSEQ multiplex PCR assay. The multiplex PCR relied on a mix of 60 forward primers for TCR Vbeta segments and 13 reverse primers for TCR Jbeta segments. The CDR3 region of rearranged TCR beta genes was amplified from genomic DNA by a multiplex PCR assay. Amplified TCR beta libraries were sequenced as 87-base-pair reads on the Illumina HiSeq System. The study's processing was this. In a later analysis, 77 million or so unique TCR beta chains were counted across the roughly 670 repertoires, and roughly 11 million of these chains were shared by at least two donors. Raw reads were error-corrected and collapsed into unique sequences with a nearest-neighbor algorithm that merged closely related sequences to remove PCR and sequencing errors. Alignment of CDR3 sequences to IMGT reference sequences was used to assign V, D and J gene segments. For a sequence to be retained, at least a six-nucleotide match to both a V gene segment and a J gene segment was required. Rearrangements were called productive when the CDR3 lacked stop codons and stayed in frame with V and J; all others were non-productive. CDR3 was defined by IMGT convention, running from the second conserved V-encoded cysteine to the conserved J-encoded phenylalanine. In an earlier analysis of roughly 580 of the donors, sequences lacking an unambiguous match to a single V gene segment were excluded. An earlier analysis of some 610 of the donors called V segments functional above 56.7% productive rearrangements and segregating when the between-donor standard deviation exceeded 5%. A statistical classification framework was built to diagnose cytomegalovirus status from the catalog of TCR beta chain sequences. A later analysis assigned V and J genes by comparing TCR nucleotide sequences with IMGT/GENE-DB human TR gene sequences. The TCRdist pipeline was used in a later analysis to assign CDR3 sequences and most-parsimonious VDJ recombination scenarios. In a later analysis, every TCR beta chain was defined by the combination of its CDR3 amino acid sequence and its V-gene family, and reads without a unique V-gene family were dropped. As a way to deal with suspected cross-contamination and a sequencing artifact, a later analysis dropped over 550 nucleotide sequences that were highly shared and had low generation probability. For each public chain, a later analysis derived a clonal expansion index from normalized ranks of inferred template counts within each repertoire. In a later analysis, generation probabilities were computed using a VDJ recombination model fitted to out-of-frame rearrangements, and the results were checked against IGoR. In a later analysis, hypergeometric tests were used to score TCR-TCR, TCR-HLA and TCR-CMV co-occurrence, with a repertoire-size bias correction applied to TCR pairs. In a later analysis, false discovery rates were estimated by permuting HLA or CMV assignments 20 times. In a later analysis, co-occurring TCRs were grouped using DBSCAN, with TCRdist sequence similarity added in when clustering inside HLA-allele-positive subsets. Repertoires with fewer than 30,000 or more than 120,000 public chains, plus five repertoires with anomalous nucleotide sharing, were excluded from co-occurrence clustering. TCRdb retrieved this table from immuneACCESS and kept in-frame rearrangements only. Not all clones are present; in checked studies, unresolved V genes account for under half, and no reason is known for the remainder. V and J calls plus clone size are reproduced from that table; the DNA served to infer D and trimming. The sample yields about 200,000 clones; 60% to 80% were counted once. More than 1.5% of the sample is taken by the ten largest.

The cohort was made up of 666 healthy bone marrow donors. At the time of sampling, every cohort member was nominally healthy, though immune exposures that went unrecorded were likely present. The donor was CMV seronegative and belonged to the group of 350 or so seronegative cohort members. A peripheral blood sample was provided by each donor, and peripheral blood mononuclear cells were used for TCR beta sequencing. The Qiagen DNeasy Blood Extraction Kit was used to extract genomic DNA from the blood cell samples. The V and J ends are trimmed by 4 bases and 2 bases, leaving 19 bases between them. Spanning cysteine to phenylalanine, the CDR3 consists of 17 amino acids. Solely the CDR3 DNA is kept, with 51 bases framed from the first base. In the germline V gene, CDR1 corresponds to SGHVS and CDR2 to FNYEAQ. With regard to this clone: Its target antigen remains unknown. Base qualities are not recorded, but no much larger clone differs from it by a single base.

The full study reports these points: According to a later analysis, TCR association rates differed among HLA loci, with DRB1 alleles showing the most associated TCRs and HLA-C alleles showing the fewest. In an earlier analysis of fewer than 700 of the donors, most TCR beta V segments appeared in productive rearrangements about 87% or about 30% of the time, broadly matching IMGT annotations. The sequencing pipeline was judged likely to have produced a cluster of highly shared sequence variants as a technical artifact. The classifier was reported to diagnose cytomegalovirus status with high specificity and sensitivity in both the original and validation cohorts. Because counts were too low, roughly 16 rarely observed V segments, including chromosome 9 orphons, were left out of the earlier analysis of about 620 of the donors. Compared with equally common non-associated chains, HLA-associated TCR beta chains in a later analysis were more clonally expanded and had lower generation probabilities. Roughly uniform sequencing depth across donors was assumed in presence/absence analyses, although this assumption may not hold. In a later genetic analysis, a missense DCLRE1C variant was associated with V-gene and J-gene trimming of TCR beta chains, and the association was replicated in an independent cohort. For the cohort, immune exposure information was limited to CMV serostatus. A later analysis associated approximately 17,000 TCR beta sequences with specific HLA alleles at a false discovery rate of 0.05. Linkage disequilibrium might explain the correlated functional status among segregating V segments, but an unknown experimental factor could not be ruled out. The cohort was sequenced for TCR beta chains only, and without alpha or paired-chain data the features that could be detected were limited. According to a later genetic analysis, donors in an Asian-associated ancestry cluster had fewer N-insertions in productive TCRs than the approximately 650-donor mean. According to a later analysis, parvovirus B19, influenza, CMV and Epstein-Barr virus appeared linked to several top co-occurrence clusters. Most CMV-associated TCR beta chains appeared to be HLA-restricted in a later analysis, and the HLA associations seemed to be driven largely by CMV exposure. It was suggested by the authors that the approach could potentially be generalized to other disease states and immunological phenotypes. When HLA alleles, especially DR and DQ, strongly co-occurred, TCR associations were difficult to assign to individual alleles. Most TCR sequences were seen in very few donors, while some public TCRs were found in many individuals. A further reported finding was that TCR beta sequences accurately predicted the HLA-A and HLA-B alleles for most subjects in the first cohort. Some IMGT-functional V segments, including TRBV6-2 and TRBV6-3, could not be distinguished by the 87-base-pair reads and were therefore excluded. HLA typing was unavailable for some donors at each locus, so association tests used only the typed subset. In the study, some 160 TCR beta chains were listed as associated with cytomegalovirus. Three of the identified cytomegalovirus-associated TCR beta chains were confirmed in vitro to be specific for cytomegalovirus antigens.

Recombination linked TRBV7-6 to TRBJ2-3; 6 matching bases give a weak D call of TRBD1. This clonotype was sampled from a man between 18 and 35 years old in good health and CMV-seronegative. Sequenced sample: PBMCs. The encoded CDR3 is CASSSLIQGSDTDTQYF. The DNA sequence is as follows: TGTGCCAGCAGCTCGCTAATTCAGGGGTCTGACACAGATACGCAGTATTTT.